The T cell receptor (beta chain) under discussion was sequenced for a study of cytomegalovirus exposure and HLA in healthy donors. The trim removed 2 bases at V and 4 bases at J, leaving 13 bases unmatched. Per germline, CDR1 SNHLY and CDR2 FYNNEI. This CDR3 has 17 amino acids. The PCR contained 60 Vbeta and 13 Jbeta primers. Sequencing used immunoSEQ multiplex PCR; TCRdb keeps in-frame clones, though not all of them. The table has around 130,000 clones, approximately 78% seen once. The sample was PBMCs. The TCR sequence derives from a woman between 40 and 55 years old in good health and CMV-seropositive. V and J are TRBV2 and TRBJ1-2; 7 positions agree with TRBD1. This chain's CDR3 is CASSEMRRGAGGYGYTF. The CDR3, as DNA: TGTGCCAGCAGTGAAATGCGGCGGGGTGCAGGGGGCTATGGCTACACCTTC.